These 24 T cell receptor beta chains were sequenced from one sample in a study of T cell changes during pregnancy in multiple sclerosis. Using immunoSEQ multiplex PCR, the repertoire was profiled, and TCRdb retains in-frame clones only, with some absent. The sample has tens of thousands of clones, about 93% seen once. The specimen comprised CD8+ T cells from peripheral blood mononuclear cells, sampled after pregnancy. These receptor sequences come from a female donor with multiple sclerosis, enrolled in a pregnancy study.

This sequence joins TRBV27 and TRBJ2-3, with TRBD1 as a possible D gene (6 bases). The CDR3 loop spans 17 amino acids. Germline loops: CDR1 MNHEY, CDR2 SMNVEV (reference sequence). Trimming removed 4 bases at V and 3 bases at J, with 20 bases between. Here the CDR3 reads CASSYTDRTQGTDTQYF. For the CDR3, the DNA is TGTGCCAGCAGTTACACCGACAGGACCCAAGGGACAGATACGCAGTATTTT.

The chain links TRBV5-5 to TRBJ2-5; maybe TRBD1 (6 bases). The germline V gene has CDR1 SGHKS and CDR2 YYEKEE (reference sequence). Trimming stripped 4 bases from V and 1 base from J, with 11 bases between. The CDR3 extends over 14 amino acids. Here the CDR3 reads CASSPRDIQETQYF. The CDR3 region has the DNA TGTGCCAGCAGCCCGAGGGACATCCAAGAGACCCAGTACTTC.

The chain combines TRBV18 with TRBJ2-7; 7 bases agree with TRBD2. The CDR3 length is 13 residues. The V and J ends lost 3 bases and 7 bases, in that order; junction bases with no gene match: 6. Germline-derived CDR1 and CDR2 are KGHSH and LQKENI. The CDR3 spells CASSPPGGEEQYF. The CDR3, as DNA: TGTGCCAGCTCACCCCCGGGGGGAGAAGAGCAGTACTTC.

This clone has only one observation. This chain links TRBV11-2 with TRBJ2-2; TRBD2 matches at 15 bases. The trim removed 8 bases at V and 0 bases at J, leaving 7 bases unmatched. The V gene's germline CDR1 is SGHAT and CDR2 FQNNGV. This CDR3 is built from 18 residues. The DNA for the CDR3 is TGTGCCAGCCGAGGGGGGACTAGCGGGAGGACGAACACCGGGGAGCTGTTTTTT. Amino acid sequence: CASRGGTSGRTNTGELFF.

J is TRBJ2-3 and V is TRBV2; TRBD2 aligns across 8 bases. The CDR3 loop spans 15 amino acids. The V and J ends lost 8 bases and 0 bases, in that order; junction bases with no gene match: 7. Germline V gives CDR1 SNHLY, CDR2 FYNNEI. Here the CDR3 DNA reads TGTGCCAGCCGTCGGTGGACTAGCAGCACAGATACGCAGTATTTT. It encodes CASRRWTSSTDTQYF.

V gene TRBV6-5 combines with J gene TRBJ2-7; 10 bases are shared with TRBD1. There are 14 residues in the CDR3. Germline assignment: CDR1 MNHEY and CDR2 SVGAGI. V shed 2 bases, J shed 5 bases, and the junction held 3 bases outside the gene matches. The CDR3 here is CASSYGGTGDEQYF. CDR3 DNA: TGTGCCAGCAGTTACGGGGGGACAGGGGACGAGCAGTACTTC.

The J gene is TRBJ1-1, the V gene TRBV27, with 7 bases identical to TRBD1. Germline V gene sequence: CDR1 MNHEY, CDR2 SMNVEV (reference sequence). V was clipped by 2 bases and J by 4 bases; unmatched bases: 1. CDR3 length: 13 amino acids. In nucleotides, the CDR3 is TGTGCCAGCAGTTTAGACAGGGCCACTGAAGCTTTCTTT. It specifies CASSLDRATEAFF.

CDR3 DNA sequence: TGTGCCAGCAGTTTAATTAGCGGAAGTGCGGGTGAGCAGTTCTTC. It specifies CASSLISGSAGEQFF. The J gene is TRBJ2-1, the V gene TRBV28; maybe TRBD2 (6 bases). CDR3 length: 15 amino acids. The V end was cut by 2 bases, the J end by 9 bases, with 17 bases between. Germline CDR1 MDHEN, CDR2 SYDVKM.

This clone was observed once. This sequence joins TRBV2 and TRBJ1-5; D gene unclear. The V end lost 2 bases, the J end lost 5 bases, and 10 bases lay between the germline ends. The CDR3 runs to 14 residues. The germline V gene has CDR1 SNHLY and CDR2 FYNNEI. The CDR3 nucleotides read TGTGCCAGCAGTGAATCGGGGTGGGATCAGCCCCAGCATTTT. It codes for CASSESGWDQPQHF.

The V and J genes are TRBV5-1 and TRBJ2-7; 10 positions agree with TRBD1. The CDR3 totals 14 residues. The V gene end was trimmed by 1 base and the J gene end by 6 bases; junction bases not matched to a gene: 4. Germline values: CDR1 SGHRS, CDR2 YFSETQ. CDR3 DNA: TGCGCCAGCAGCTTGAGGTGGGACAGGGGCGAGCAGTACTTC. Translated: CASSLRWDRGEQYF.

The genes are TRBV15 and TRBJ2-5, with D perhaps matching TRBD2 (5 bases). The CDR3 covers 13 residues. The V gene's germline CDR1 is LNHNV and CDR2 YYDKDF (reference sequence). With 5 bases removed from V and 6 bases from J, the gap between germline ends came to 13 bases. For the CDR3, the DNA is TGTGCCACCAGCCGGATCCTCGGGAAGACCCAGTACTTC. It translates to CATSRILGKTQYF.

The chain carries TRBV13 and TRBJ2-7, with 12 bases matching TRBD2. The CDR3 length is 15 residues. The V gene's germline CDR1 is PRHDT and CDR2 FYEKMQ (reference sequence). V was pared by 2 bases and J by 3 bases, with 2 bases of the junction left unmatched. The CDR3 sequence: CASSLPTSGSYEQYF. The CDR3 DNA reads as TGTGCCAGCAGCTTACCGACTAGCGGGAGCTACGAGCAGTACTTC.

The chain carries TRBV7-9 and TRBJ2-1, with 7 bases that match TRBD2. CDR3 length: 16 residues. V dropped 1 base and J dropped 0; count of bases not matched to a gene: 3. Germline loops: CDR1 SEHNR, CDR2 FQNEAQ (reference sequence). Here the CDR3 reads CASSLGGGGSYNEQFF. The CDR3 nucleotides read TGTGCCAGCAGCTTAGGTGGGGGGGGCTCCTACAATGAGCAGTTCTTC.

Written as DNA, the CDR3 is TGCGCCAGCAGCTCAACTGCGGGAGCCCAGAACACTGAAGCTTTCTTT. Translated: CASSSTAGAQNTEAFF. The V and J genes are TRBV5-1 and TRBJ1-1; D not certain. The CDR3 totals 16 residues. Germline CDR1 is SGHRS and CDR2 is YFSETQ. Trimming took off 3 bases at V and 1 base at J, with 16 bases between the two ends.

The V and J genes are TRBV15 and TRBJ2-1; possible D gene TRBD1, 5 bases. The V gene lost 3 bases and the J gene lost 4 bases, with 7 bases spanning the gap. The CDR3 covers 13 residues. Germline V gene data show CDR1 as LNHNV and CDR2 as YYDKDF (reference sequence). The CDR3 loop reads CATSRRTYNEQFF. CDR3 bases: TGTGCCACCAGCAGGAGGACATACAATGAGCAGTTCTTC.

The chain has TRBV6-1 and TRBJ2-7; 7 bases are shared with TRBD1. J was trimmed by 4 bases and V by 7 bases; bases with no gene match: 4. The V gene's germline CDR1 is MNHNS and CDR2 SASEGT. The CDR3 is made up of 12 amino acids. In DNA form, the CDR3 reads TGTGCCAGCAAGGGCAGGGGGTACGAGCAGTACTTC. Encoded protein: CASKGRGYEQYF.

This sequence joins TRBV18 and TRBJ1-1; TRBD1 aligns across 8 bases. V lost 2 bases to trimming and J lost 0 bases; unmatched junction nucleotides: 5. From germline, CDR1 is KGHSH and CDR2 LQKENI. The CDR3 length is 16 residues. CDR3 DNA sequence: TGTGCCAGCTCACCAAGCAGGGGGCGACTGAACACTGAAGCTTTCTTT. Its protein product is CASSPSRGRLNTEAFF.

This clone was seen a single time. This chain connects TRBV9 to TRBJ2-2; 10 bases agree with TRBD1. The junction had 3 bases not matched to a gene; V was cut back by 3 bases and J by 4 bases. This CDR3 has 15 amino acids. Germline V CDR1 and CDR2: SGDLS, YYNGEE. Written as DNA, the CDR3 is TGTGCCAGCAGCGATGGGGACAGGGGCACCGGGGAGCTGTTTTTT. This sequence encodes CASSDGDRGTGELFF.

The J gene is TRBJ1-1, the V gene TRBV28; weak D call: TRBD1 (5 bases). Trimming shortened V by 8 bases and J by 6 bases, and 13 bases separated the two germline ends. This CDR3 has 12 amino acids. CDR1 and CDR2 (germline): MDHEN, SYDVKM. CDR3 coding DNA: TGTGCCAGCGCATTCCAGGGTGCTGAAGCTTTCTTT. It specifies CASAFQGAEAFF.

The rearrangement joins TRBV27 to TRBJ2-7; tentatively, D is TRBD2 (6 bases). Germline CDR1 MNHEY, CDR2 SMNVEV (reference sequence). V was clipped by 6 bases and J by 4 bases, with 16 bases between them. The CDR3 has 14 residues. For the CDR3, the DNA is TGTGCCAGCAGCTTGGGGGGTTATAGTTACGAGCAGTACTTC. This encodes CASSLGGYSYEQYF.

The chain links TRBV5-4 to TRBJ2-1, with TRBD1 matching over 9 bases. Germline CDR1 SGHNT, CDR2 YYREEE (reference sequence). The CDR3 is 14 amino acids. The J segment lost 8 bases and the V segment lost 7 bases, leaving 10 bases of the junction unmatched. The CDR3 DNA sequence: TGTGCCAGCGGGACAGGGAGTCCGAGGGATGAGCAGTTCTTC. This codes for CASGTGSPRDEQFF.

J is TRBJ2-2 and V is TRBV7-6, with 8 bases fitting TRBD1. V lost 5 bases and J lost 0; bases outside the gene matches: 5. The CDR3 has 16 amino acids. Per germline, CDR1 SGHVS and CDR2 FNYEAQ. The CDR3 sequence is CASSPRTGPNTGELFF. CDR3 bases: TGTGCCAGCAGCCCACGGACAGGGCCGAACACCGGGGAGCTGTTTTTT.

V usage is TRBV28 and J usage is TRBJ1-1, with D unclear. The germline gives CDR1 MDHEN, CDR2 SYDVKM. CDR3 length: 14 residues. Trimming left V 8 bases short and J 9 bases short, with 22 bases between. In DNA form, the CDR3 reads TGTGCCAGCCGTTATGGGGAGGGATACGTACAAGCTTTCTTT. Translating it yields CASRYGEGYVQAFF.

The gene calls are TRBV5-6 and TRBJ2-7; 11 bases align to TRBD2. Losses at the gene ends were 4 bases for V and 5 bases for J; bases not matched to a gene: 8. The CDR3 contains 15 residues. Germline assignment: CDR1 SGHDT and CDR2 YYEEEE. CDR3 in amino acids: CASSQISGRADEQYF. The CDR3 nucleotides are TGTGCCAGCAGCCAGATTAGCGGGAGGGCTGACGAGCAGTACTTC.